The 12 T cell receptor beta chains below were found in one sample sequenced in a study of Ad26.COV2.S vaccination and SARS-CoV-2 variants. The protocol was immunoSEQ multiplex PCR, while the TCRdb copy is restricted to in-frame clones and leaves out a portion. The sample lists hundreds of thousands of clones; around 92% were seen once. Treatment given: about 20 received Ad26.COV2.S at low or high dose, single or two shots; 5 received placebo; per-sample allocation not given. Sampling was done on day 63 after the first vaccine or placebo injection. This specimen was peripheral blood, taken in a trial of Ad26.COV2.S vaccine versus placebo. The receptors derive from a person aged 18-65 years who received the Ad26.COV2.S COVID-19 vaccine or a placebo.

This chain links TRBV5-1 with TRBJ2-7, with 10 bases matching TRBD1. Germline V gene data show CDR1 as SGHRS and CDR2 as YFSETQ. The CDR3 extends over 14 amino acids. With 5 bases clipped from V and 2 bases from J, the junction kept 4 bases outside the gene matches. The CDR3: CASRPGTGAYEQYF. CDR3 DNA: TGCGCCAGCAGGCCCGGGACAGGGGCCTACGAGCAGTACTTC.

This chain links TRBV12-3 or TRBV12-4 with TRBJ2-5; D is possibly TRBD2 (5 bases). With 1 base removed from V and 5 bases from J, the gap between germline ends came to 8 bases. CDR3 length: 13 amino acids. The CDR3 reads CASSLVTGETQYF. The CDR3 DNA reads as TGTGCCAGCAGTTTAGTTACGGGGGAGACCCAGTACTTC.

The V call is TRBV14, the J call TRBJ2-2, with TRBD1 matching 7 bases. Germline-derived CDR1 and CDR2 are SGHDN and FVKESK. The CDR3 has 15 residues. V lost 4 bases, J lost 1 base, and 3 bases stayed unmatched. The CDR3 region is CASSLYRGNTGELFF. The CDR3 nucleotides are TGTGCCAGCAGCCTTTACAGGGGGAACACCGGGGAGCTGTTTTTT. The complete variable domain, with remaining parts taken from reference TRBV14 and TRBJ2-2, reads EAGVTQFPSHSVIEKGQTVTLRCDPISGHDNLYWYRRVMGKEIKFLLHFVKESKQDESGMPNNRFLAERTGGTYSTLKVQPAELEDSGVYFCASSLYRGNTGELFFGEGSRLTVL.

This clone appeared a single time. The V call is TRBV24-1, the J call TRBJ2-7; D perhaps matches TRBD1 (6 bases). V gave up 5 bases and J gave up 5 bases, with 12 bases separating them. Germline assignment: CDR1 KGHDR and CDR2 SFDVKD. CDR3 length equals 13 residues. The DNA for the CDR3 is TGTGCCACCAGTGTCCAGGGGTTCGACGAGCAGTACTTC. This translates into CATSVQGFDEQYF.

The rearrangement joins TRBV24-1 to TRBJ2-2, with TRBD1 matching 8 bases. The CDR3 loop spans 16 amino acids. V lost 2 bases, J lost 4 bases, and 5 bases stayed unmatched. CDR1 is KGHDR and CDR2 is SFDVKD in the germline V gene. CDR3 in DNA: TGTGCCACCAGTGATTCAGGGGGCGTCCGCACCGGGGAGCTGTTTTTT. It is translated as CATSDSGGVRTGELFF.

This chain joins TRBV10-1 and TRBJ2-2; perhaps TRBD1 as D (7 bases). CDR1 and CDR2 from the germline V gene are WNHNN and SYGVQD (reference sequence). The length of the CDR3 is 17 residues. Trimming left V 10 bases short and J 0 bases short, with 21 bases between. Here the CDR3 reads CATSTGRSDANTGELFF. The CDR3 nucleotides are TGCGCCACCTCGACAGGGAGGTCAGATGCGAACACCGGGGAGCTGTTTTTT.

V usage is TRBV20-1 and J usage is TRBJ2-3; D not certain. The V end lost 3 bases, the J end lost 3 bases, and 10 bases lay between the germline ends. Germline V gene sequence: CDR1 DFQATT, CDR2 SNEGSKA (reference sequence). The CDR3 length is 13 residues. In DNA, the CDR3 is TGCAGTGCTAGTTCTGGGGTGACAGATACGCAGTATTTT. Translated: CSASSGVTDTQYF.

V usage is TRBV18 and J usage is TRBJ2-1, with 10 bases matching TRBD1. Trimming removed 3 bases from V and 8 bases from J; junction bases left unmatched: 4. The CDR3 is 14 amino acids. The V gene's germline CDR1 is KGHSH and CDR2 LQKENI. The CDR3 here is CASSPTGGRDEQFF. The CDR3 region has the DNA TGTGCCAGCTCACCGACAGGGGGCAGGGATGAGCAGTTCTTC.

Here the CDR3 reads CASSQDFRPNTGELFF. CDR3 nucleotides: TGCGCCAGCAGCCAAGATTTCCGGCCGAACACCGGGGAGCTGTTTTTT. The chain employs TRBV4-3 and TRBJ2-2; D is undetermined. V was trimmed by 0 bases and J by 0 bases, leaving 8 bases between them. Per the germline V gene, CDR1 is LGHNA and CDR2 is YSLEER. CDR3 length: 16 amino acids.

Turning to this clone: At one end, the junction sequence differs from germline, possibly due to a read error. The DNA of the CDR3 is TGTGCTAGTGCTTTGCTAGGAGGGGGTGAAGCTTTCTTT. Its protein product is CASALLGGGEAFF. V usage is TRBV12-5 and J usage is TRBJ1-1; TRBD1 is a possible D gene (6 bases). Germline lookup yields CDR1 LGHNT and CDR2 FRNRAP. The length of the CDR3 is 13 residues.

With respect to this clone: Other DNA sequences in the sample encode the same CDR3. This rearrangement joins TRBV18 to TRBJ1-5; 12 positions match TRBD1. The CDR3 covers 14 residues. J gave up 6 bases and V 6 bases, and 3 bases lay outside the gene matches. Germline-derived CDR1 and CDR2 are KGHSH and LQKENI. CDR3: CASSLGQGAQPQHF. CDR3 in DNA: TGTGCCAGCTCCCTGGGACAGGGGGCTCAGCCCCAGCATTTT.

The CDR3 spells CASSLGADRSYEQYF. The CDR3 DNA reads TGCGCCAGCAGCTTGGGAGCGGACAGGTCCTACGAGCAGTACTTC. The rearrangement uses TRBV5-1 and TRBJ2-7; 7 bases match TRBD1. Per germline, CDR1 SGHRS and CDR2 YFSETQ. The CDR3 totals 15 residues. V gave up 0 bases and J gave up 1 base; unmatched junction bases: 4.